A single sample is the source of the 6 T cell receptor beta chains below, sequenced in a study of blood T cells in healthy people across ages. Using a J-beta primer mix together with a sample-barcoded 5' primer, a second PCR was run for about 6 to 12 cycles. Each CDR3 protein is one row after TCRdb ran MiXCR on the 5' RACE reads. This table holds about 800,000 distinct CDR3 sequences, around 25% found once. The sample was also linked to a second study, of T cells of mothers and their children.

Sequencing used blood. Receptors were obtained from a boy between 5 and 17 years old in good health.

The V call is TRBV3-1, the J call TRBJ2-1; 9 nucleotides line up with TRBD2. The end of the DNA aligns better with TRBJ2-7, so the J call may be wrong. Germline V gene data show CDR1 as LGHDT and CDR2 as YNNKEL (reference sequence). The CDR3 spans 16 residues. CDR3 protein: CASSQGLAREPYEQYF. In DNA form, the CDR3 reads TGTGCCAGCAGCCAGGGACTAGCCAGAGAACCTTACGAGCAGTACTTC.

The V call is TRBV2, the J call TRBJ2-7, with a tentative D call TRBD1 (5 bases). Trimming removed 7 bases at V and 0 bases at J, with 7 bases between. The V gene's germline CDR1 is SNHLY and CDR2 FYNNEI. The CDR3 contains 12 residues. As DNA, the CDR3 is TGTGCCAGCACGACAGCCTCCTACGAGCAGTACTTC. Translated, it gives CASTTASYEQYF.

J is TRBJ2-5 and V is TRBV6-6; no definite D call. Gene TRBJ2-7 matches the end of the DNA better, so the J call may be wrong. Germline values: CDR1 MNHNY, CDR2 SVGAGI (reference sequence). The CDR3 length is 14 residues. CDR3 residues: CASSLGSRRNEQYF. The CDR3 DNA is TGTGCCAGCAGTTTGGGCAGTAGGCGCAACGAGCAGTACTTC.

The chain recombines TRBV12-3 or TRBV12-4 with TRBJ2-7; the match to TRBD1 covers 9 bases. The CDR3 consists of 15 residues. V gave up 4 bases and J gave up 0 bases; unmatched junction bases: 4. The CDR3 coding sequence is TGTGCCAGCAGTTCTGACAGGGGGACCTCCTACGAGCAGTACTTC. Amino acid sequence: CASSSDRGTSYEQYF.

This clonotype was seen a handful of times. V is TRBV13 and J is TRBJ2-5; perhaps D is TRBD1 or TRBD2 (6 bases each). V was cut by 2 bases and J by 0 bases, with 19 bases left in between. CDR3 length: 18 residues. CDR1 is PRHDT, CDR2 FYEKMQ, per germline (reference sequence). This chain's CDR3 is CASSLFLGGGHNQETQYF. CDR3 sequence (DNA): TGTGCCAGCAGCTTATTCCTAGGAGGGGGGCATAACCAAGAGACCCAGTACTTC.

A few counts support this clonotype. The chain couples TRBV7-2 to TRBJ2-5, with TRBD2 matching 10 bases. Unmatched junction bases numbered 6, after V lost 0 bases and J lost 5 bases. Germline CDR1 SGHTA, CDR2 FQGNSA. The CDR3 contains 16 residues. The CDR3 loop is CASSLALAGETETQYF. The CDR3 nucleotides read TGTGCCAGCAGCTTAGCGCTAGCGGGGGAAACGGAGACCCAGTACTTC.